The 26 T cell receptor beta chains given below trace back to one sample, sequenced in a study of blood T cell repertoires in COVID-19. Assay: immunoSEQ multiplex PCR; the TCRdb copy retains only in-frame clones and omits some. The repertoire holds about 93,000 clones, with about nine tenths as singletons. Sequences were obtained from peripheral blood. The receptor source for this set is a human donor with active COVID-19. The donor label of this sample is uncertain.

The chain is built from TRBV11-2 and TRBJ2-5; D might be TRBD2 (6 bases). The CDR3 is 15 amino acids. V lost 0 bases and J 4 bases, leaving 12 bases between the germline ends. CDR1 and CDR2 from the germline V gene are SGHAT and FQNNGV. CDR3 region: CASSLDPGRRETQYF. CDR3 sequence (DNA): TGTGCCAGCAGCTTAGATCCCGGGAGAAGAGAGACCCAGTACTTC.

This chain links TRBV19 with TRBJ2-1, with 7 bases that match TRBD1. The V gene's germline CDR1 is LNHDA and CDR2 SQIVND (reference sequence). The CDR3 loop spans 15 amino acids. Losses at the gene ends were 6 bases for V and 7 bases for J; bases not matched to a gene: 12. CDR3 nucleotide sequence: TGTGCCAGTAGCCACAGGGGATTTTCGGGGAATGAGCAGTTCTTC. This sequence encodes CASSHRGFSGNEQFF.

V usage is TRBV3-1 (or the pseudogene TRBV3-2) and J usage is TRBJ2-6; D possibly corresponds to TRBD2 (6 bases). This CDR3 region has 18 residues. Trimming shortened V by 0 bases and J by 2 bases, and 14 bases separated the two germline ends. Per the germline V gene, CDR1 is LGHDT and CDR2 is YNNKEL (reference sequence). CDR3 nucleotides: TGTGCCAGCAGCCAAGATTCGCGGGGATTAACTGGGGCCAACGTCCTGACTTTC. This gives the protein CASSQDSRGLTGANVLTF.

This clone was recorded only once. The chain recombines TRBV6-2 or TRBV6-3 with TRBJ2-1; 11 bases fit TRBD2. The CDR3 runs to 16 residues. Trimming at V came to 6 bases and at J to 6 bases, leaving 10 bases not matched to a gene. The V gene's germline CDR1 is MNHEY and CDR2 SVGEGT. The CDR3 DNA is TGTGCCAGCAGCCCCAGGGTAGCGGGGGGGGGCAATGAGCAGTTCTTC. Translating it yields CASSPRVAGGGNEQFF.

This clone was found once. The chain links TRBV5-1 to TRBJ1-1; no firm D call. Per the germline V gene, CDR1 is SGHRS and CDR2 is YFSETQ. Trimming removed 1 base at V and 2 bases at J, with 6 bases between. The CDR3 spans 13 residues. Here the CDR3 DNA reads TGCGCCAGCAGCTTGTCCAGAAACACTGAAGCTTTCTTT. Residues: CASSLSRNTEAFF.

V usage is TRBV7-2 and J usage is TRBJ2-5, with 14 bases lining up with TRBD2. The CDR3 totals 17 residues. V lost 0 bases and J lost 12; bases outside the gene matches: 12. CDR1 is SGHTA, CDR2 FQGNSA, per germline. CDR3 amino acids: CASSLAATGTSGGGKYF. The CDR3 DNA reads TGTGCCAGCAGCTTAGCAGCCACCGGGACTAGCGGGGGTGGGAAGTACTTC.

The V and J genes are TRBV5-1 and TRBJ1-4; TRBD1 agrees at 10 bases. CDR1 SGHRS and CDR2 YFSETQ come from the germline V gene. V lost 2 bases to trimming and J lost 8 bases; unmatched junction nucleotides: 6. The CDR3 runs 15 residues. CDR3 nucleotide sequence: TGCGCCAGCAGCTTTGGGACAGGGGCCGTCGAAAAACTGTTTTTT. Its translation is CASSFGTGAVEKLFF.

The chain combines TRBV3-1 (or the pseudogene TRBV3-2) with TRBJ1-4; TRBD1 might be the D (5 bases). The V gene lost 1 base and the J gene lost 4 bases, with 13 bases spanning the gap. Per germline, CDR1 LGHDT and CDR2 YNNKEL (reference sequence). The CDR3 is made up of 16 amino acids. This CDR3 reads CASSQGFGGDNEKLFF. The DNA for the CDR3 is TGTGCCAGCAGCCAAGGATTCGGGGGAGATAATGAAAAACTGTTTTTT.

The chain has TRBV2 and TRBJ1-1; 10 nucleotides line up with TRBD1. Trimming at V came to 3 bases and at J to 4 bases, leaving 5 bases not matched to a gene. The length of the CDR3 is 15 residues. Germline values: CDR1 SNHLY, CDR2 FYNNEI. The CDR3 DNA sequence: TGTGCCAGCAGTGACCGGGGACAGGGGACCACTGAAGCTTTCTTT. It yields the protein CASSDRGQGTTEAFF.

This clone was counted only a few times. The CDR3 DNA reads as TGTGCCAGCAGCTTCGGGGGACTAGCGGGGCGGGGGAGCTCCTACGAGCAGTACTTC. Amino acid sequence: CASSFGGLAGRGSSYEQYF. J is TRBJ2-7 and V is TRBV5-4, with 13 bases aligning to TRBD2. The CDR3 extends over 19 amino acids. Trimming cost V 2 bases and J 0 bases; bases outside gene matches: 11. Germline V gene sequence: CDR1 SGHNT, CDR2 YYREEE (reference sequence).

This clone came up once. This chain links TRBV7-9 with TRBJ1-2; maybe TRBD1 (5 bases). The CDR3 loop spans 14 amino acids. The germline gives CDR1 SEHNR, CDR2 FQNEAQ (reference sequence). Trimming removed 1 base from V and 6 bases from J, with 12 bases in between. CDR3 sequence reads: CASSLVSRVNGYTF. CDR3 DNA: TGTGCCAGCAGCTTAGTTTCCAGGGTGAATGGCTACACCTTC.

CDR3 protein: CASSLEGVYYGYTF. The CDR3 nucleotides are TGTGCCAGCAGCTTGGAAGGGGTCTACTATGGCTACACCTTC. The rearrangement links TRBV5-6 to TRBJ1-2, with a weak D call TRBD1 (5 bases). The germline V gene has CDR1 SGHDT and CDR2 YYEEEE. This CDR3 contains 14 residues. The germline V and J ends were trimmed by 0 bases and 3 bases, with 9 bases remaining between them.

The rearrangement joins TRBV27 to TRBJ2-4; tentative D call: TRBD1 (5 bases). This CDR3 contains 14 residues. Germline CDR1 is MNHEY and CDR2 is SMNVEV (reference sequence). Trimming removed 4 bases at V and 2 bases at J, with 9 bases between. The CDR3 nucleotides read TGTGCCAGCAGTTCAGGGTCTTCCAAAAACATTCAGTACTTC. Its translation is CASSSGSSKNIQYF.

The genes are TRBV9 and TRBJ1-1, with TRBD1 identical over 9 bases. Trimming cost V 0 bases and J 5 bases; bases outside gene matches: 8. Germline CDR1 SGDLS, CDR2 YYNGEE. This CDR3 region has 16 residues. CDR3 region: CASSVVGQGVRTEAFF. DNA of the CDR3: TGTGCCAGCAGCGTAGTGGGACAGGGAGTACGAACTGAAGCTTTCTTT.

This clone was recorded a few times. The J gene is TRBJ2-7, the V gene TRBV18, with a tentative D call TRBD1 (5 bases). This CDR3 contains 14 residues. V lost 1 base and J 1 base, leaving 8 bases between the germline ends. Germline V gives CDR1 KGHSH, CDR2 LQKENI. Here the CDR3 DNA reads TGTGCCAGCTCACCACGCAGGGATTCCTACGAGCAGTACTTC. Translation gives CASSPRRDSYEQYF.

This chain's CDR3 is CATSRDTMTAGFETQYF. The CDR3 coding sequence is TGTGCCACCAGCAGAGATACAATGACAGCCGGTTTTGAGACCCAGTACTTC. This rearrangement joins TRBV15 to TRBJ2-5; possible D gene TRBD1, 5 bases. Trimming pared 0 bases from V and 5 bases from J, leaving 19 bases between. Germline lookup yields CDR1 LNHNV and CDR2 YYDKDF (reference sequence). CDR3 length equals 17 residues.

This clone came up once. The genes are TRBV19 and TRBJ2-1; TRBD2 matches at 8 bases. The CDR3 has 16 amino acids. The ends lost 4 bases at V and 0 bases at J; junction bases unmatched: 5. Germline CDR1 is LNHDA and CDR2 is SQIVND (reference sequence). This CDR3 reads CASSKSSGSSYNEQFF. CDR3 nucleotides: TGTGCCAGTAGTAAGTCCAGCGGGAGCTCCTACAATGAGCAGTTCTTC.

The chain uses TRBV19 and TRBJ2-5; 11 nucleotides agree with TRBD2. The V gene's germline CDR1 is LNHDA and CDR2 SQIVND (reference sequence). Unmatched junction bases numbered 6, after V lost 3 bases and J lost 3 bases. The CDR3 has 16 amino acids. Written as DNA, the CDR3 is TGTGCCAGTAGTATTATTAGCGGGGGGGCCAAAGAGACCCAGTACTTC. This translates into CASSIISGGAKETQYF. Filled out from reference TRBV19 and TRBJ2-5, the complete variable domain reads DGGITQSPKYLFRKEGQNVTLSCEQNLNHDAMYWYRQDPGQGLRLIYYSQIVNDFQKGDIAEGYSVSREKKESFPLTVTSAQKNPTAFYLCASSIISGGAKETQYFGPGTRLLVL.

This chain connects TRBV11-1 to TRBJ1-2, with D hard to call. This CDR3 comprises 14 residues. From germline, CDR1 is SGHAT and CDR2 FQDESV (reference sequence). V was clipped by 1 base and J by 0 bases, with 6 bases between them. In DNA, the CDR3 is TGTGCCAGCAGCTTAGACAGAGCTAACTATGGCTACACCTTC. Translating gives CASSLDRANYGYTF.

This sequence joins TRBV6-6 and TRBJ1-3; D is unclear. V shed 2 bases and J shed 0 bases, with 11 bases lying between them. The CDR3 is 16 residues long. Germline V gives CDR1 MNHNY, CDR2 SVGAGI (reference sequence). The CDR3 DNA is TGTGCCAGCAGTTACCCTAGGCCTGGCTCTGGAAACACCATATATTTT. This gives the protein CASSYPRPGSGNTIYF.

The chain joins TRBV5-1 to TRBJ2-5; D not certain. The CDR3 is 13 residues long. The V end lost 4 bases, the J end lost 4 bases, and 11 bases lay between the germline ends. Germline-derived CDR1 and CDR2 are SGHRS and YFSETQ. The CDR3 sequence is CASSRDMGETQYF. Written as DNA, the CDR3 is TGCGCCAGCAGCCGTGACATGGGAGAGACCCAGTACTTC.

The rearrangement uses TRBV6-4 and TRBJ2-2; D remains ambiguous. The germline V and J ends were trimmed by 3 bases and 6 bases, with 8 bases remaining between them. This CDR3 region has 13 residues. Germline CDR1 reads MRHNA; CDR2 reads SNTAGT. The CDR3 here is CASSDVSAGELFF. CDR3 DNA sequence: TGTGCCAGCAGTGATGTATCCGCCGGGGAGCTGTTTTTT.

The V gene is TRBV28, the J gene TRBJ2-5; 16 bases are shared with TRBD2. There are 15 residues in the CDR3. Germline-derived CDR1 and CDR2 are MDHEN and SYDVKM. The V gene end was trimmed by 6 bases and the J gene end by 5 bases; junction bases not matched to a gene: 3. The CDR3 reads CASSWGLAGGETQYF. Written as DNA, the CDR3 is TGTGCCAGCAGCTGGGGACTAGCGGGGGGGGAGACCCAGTACTTC. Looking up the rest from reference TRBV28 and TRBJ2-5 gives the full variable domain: DVKVTQSSRYLVKRTGEKVFLECVQDMDHENMFWYRQDPGLGLRLIYFSYDVKMKEKGDIPEGYSVSREKKERFSLILESASTNQTSMYLCASSWGLAGGETQYFGPGTRLLVL.

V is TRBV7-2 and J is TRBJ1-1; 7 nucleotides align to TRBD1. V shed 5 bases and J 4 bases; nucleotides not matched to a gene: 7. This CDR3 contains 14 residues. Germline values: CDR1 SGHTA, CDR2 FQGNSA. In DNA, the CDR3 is TGTGCCAGCAGCAATGATGGGACAGTCACTGAAGCTTTCTTT. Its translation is CASSNDGTVTEAFF.

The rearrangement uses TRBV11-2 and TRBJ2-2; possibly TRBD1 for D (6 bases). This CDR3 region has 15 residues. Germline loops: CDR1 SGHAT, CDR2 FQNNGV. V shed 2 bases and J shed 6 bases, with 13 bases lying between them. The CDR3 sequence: CASSLSAGVAGELFF. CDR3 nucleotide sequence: TGTGCCAGCAGCTTATCGGCAGGGGTGGCCGGGGAGCTGTTTTTT. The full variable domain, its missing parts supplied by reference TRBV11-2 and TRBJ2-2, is EAGVAQSPRYKIIEKRQSVAFWCNPISGHATLYWYQQILGQGPKLLIQFQNNGVVDDSQLPKDRFSAERLKGVDSTLKIQPAKLEDSAVYLCASSLSAGVAGELFFGEGSRLTVL.

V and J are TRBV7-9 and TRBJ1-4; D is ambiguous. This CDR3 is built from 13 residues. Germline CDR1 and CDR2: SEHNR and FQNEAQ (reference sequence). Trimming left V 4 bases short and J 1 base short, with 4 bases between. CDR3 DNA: TGTGCCAGCAGCTCGGGAACTAATGAAAAACTGTTTTTT. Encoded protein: CASSSGTNEKLFF.